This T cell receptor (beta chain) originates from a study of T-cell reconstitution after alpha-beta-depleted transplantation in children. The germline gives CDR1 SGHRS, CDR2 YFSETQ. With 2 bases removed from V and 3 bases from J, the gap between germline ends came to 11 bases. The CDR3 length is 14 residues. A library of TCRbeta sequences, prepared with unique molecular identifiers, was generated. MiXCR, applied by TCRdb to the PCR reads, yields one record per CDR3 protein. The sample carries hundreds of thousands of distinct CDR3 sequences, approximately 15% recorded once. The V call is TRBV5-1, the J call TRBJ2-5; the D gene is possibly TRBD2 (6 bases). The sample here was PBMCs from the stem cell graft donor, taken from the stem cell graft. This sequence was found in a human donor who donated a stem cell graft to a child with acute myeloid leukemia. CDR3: CASSFFGGKETQYF. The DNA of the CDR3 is TGCGCCAGCAGCTTTTTCGGCGGGAAAGAGACCCAGTACTTC.